The rows below give T cell receptor beta chains drawn from one sample of a study of OX40 agonist ivuxolimab in advanced cancers. The repertoire was sequenced with immunoSEQ multiplex PCR; TCRdb's copy has only in-frame clones and lacks some. The sample shows about 84,000 clones, 75% to 90% of them seen only once. The sample in question was CD4+ or CD8+ T cells sorted from blood, obtained in a trial of the OX40 agonist ivuxolimab. All receptors derive from an adult with an advanced solid tumor such as melanoma, head and neck, liver or kidney cancer. Each CDR3 is given without its conserved first and last residue. Each record gives: V gene, J gene, CDR3 protein.

V: TRBV6-5
J: TRBJ1-1
CDR3: ASKLQGANTEAF

V: TRBV6-1
J: TRBJ1-2
CDR3: ASSASGVGYT

V: TRBV28
J: TRBJ1-2
CDR3: ASSQANYGYT

V: TRBV7-9
J: TRBJ2-4
CDR3: ASSPGGLGVNIQY

V: TRBV7-9
J: TRBJ1-4
CDR3: ASSSWTGEGEKLF

V: TRBV7-9
J: TRBJ2-7
CDR3: ASSLLPGHLTYEQY

V: TRBV7-2
J: TRBJ2-5
CDR3: ASSLDLQGAGETQY

V: TRBV11-1
J: TRBJ2-1
CDR3: ASSLPGVGAYNEQF

V: TRBV5-4
J: TRBJ2-2
CDR3: ARSSQNTGELF

V: TRBV25-1
J: TRBJ1-3
CDR3: ASSEWAFSSGNTIY

V: TRBV27
J: TRBJ2-7
CDR3: ASSPLGRGAYEQY

V: TRBV5-4
J: TRBJ2-5
CDR3: ASSLYSQETQY

V: TRBV18
J: TRBJ1-1
CDR3: ASSPRGVLNTEAF

V: TRBV7-2
J: TRBJ2-5
CDR3: ASSPYIMAGERETQY

V: TRBV6-1
J: TRBJ1-6
CDR3: ASSRQPESPLH

V: TRBV6-6
J: TRBJ1-5
CDR3: ASSTNRGRNQPQH

V: TRBV28
J: TRBJ2-5
CDR3: ASIGGEQETQY

V: TRBV12-5
J: TRBJ1-1
CDR3: ASAPDRDDTEAF

V: TRBV11-1
J: TRBJ1-4
CDR3: ASSFGAGEKLF

V: TRBV2
J: TRBJ1-4
CDR3: ASSVGQGSEKLF

V: TRBV4-1
J: TRBJ1-2
CDR3: ASSRGQNNYGYT

V: TRBV29-1
J: TRBJ1-1
CDR3: SVERGRRNTEAF

V: TRBV19
J: TRBJ2-5
CDR3: ASNRQGGLGETQY

V: TRBV19
J: TRBJ2-3
CDR3: ASSIGDTQY

V: TRBV6-5
J: TRBJ1-2
CDR3: ASSYSRDGYGYT

V: TRBV19
J: TRBJ1-2
CDR3: ASSVGQGAGYT

V: TRBV6-1
J: TRBJ2-1
CDR3: ATTGRYYNEQF

V: TRBV28
J: TRBJ1-2
CDR3: ASSWGSDYGYT

V: TRBV7-7
J: TRBJ2-5
CDR3: ASSLGLDGTQY

V: TRBV5-6
J: TRBJ2-1
CDR3: ASSLGRDNYNEQF

V: TRBV29-1
J: TRBJ1-5
CDR3: SVATQGKQPQH

V: TRBV10-3
J: TRBJ2-4
CDR3: ATTEDRLVDIQY

V: TRBV5-4
J: TRBJ2-5
CDR3: ASSSPGLAGETQY

V: TRBV30
J: TRBJ1-4
CDR3: AWRGNAIEKLF

V: TRBV6-5
J: TRBJ1-5
CDR3: ASSPGYTNQPQH

V: TRBV10-2
J: TRBJ2-5
CDR3: ASGSFRQSKFQETQY

V: TRBV30
J: TRBJ1-2
CDR3: AWSRTGTGWLNT

V: TRBV4-2
J: TRBJ2-7
CDR3: ASSPNFVSYEQY

V: TRBV30
J: TRBJ1-4
CDR3: AWSRAASREKLF

V: TRBV5-6
J: TRBJ2-3
CDR3: ASRGLEGTDTQY

V: TRBV28
J: TRBJ1-3
CDR3: ASSGQGSGNTIY

V: TRBV27
J: TRBJ2-3
CDR3: ASSWEGGANTDTQY

V: TRBV5-1
J: TRBJ1-6
CDR3: ASSPQGTDSPLH

V: TRBV7-2
J: TRBJ2-7
CDR3: ASSYYVVGAYEQY

V: TRBV7-2
J: TRBJ2-1
CDR3: ASSLQGSSYNEQF

V: TRBV5-8
J: TRBJ1-3
CDR3: ASSTTGTGNTIY

V: TRBV5-5
J: TRBJ2-3
CDR3: ASRLLAGPTDTQY

V: TRBV7-2
J: TRBJ1-4
CDR3: ASSSGRGNEKLF

V: TRBV7-2
J: TRBJ2-2
CDR3: ASSLEPGTNTGELF

V: TRBV6-5
J: TRBJ1-4
CDR3: ASRAPGTGVEKLF

V: TRBV19
J: TRBJ2-5
CDR3: ASSIGRKEETQY

V: TRBV28
J: TRBJ2-1
CDR3: ASIQAGTGGNEQF

V: TRBV14
J: TRBJ2-3
CDR3: ASSPSGDTQY

V: TRBV18
J: TRBJ1-2
CDR3: ASSPQRGAAGYT

V: TRBV6-5
J: TRBJ1-4
CDR3: ASSPRRNNEKLF

V: TRBV10-2
J: TRBJ1-1
CDR3: ASTATGWLTEAF

V: TRBV28
J: TRBJ1-2
CDR3: ASRREAYGYT

V: TRBV6-6
J: TRBJ1-3
CDR3: ASSFRTGNGNTIY

V: TRBV4-3
J: TRBJ2-1
CDR3: ASSQNEWGSSYNEQF